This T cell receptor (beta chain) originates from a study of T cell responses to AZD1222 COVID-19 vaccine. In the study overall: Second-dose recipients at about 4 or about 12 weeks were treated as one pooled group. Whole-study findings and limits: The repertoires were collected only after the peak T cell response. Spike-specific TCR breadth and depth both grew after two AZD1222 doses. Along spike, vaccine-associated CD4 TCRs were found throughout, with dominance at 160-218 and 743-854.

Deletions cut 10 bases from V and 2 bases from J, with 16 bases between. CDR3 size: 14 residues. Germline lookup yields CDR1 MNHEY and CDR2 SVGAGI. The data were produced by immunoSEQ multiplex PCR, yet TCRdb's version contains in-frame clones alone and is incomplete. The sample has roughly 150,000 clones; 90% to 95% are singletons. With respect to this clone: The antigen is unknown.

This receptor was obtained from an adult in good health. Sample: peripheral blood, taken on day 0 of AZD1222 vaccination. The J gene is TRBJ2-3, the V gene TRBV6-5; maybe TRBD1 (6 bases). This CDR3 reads CATSDRPTTDTQYF. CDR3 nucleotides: TGTGCCACATCGGACAGACCGACCACAGATACGCAGTATTTT.